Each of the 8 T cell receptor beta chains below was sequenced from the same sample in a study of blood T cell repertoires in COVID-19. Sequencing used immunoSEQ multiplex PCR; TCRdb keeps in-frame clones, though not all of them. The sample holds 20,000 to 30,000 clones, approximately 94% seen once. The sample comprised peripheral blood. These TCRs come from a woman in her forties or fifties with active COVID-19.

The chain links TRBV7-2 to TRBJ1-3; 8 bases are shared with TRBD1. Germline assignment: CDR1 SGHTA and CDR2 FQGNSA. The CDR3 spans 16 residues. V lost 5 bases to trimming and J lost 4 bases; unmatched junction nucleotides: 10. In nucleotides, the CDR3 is TGTGCCAGCAGCGCAGGGGGCGCAAGTTCAGGAAACACCATATATTTT. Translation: CASSAGGASSGNTIYF.

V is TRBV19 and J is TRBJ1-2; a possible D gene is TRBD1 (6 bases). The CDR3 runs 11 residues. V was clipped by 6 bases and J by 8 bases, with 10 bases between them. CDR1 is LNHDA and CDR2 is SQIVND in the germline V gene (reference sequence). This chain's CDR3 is CASRSGAGYTF. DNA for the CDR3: TGTGCCAGTAGATCAGGGGCCGGCTACACCTTC.

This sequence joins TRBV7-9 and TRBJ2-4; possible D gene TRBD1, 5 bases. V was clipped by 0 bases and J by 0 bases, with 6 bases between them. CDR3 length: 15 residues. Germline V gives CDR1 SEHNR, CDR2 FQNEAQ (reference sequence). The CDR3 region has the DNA TGTGCCAGCAGCTTAGCCAGGGTAGCCAAAAACATTCAGTACTTC. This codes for CASSLARVAKNIQYF.

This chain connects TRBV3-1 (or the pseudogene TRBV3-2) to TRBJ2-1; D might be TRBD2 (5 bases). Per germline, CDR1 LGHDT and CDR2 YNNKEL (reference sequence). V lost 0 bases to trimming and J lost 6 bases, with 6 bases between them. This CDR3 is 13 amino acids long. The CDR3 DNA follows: TGTGCCAGCAGCCAAGAGGGAGTCAATGAGCAGTTCTTC. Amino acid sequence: CASSQEGVNEQFF.

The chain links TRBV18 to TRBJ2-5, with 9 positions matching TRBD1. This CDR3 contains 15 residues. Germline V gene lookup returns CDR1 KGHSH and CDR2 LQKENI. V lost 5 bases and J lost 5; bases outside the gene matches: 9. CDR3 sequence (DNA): TGTGCCAGCTCAACGAGGACAGGGGCCGGGGAGACCCAGTACTTC. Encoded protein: CASSTRTGAGETQYF.

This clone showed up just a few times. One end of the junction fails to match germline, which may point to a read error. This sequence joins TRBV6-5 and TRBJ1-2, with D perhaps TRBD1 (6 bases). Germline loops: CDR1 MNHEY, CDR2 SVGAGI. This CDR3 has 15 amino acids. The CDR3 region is CASCYSGTLSYGYTF. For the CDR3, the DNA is TGTGCCAGCTGTTATTCCGGGACATTATCCTATGGCTACACCTTC.

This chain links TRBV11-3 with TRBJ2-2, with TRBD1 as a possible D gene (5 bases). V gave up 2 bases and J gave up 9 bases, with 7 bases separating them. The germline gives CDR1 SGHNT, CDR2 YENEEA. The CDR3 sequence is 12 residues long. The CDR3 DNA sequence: TGTGCCAGCAGCTTACAGGGAAGGGAGCTGTTTTTT. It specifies CASSLQGRELFF.

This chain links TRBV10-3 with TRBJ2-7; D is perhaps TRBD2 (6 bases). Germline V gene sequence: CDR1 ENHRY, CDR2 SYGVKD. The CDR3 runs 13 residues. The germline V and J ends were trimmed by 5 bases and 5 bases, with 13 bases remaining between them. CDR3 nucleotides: TGTGCCATCAGTCCGGGACTGCCGGACGAGCAGTACTTC. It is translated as CAISPGLPDEQYF.